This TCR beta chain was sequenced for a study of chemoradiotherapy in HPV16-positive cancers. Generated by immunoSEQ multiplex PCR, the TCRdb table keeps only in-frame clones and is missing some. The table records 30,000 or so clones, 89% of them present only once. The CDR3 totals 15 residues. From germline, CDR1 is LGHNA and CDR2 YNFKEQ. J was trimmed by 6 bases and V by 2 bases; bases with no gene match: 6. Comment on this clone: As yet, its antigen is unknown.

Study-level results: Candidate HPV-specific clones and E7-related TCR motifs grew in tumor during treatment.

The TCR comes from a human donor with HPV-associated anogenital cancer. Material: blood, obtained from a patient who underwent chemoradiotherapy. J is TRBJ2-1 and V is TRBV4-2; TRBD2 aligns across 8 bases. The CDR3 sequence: CASSQPGGFINEQFF. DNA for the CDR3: TGTGCCAGCAGCCAACCGGGGGGGTTCATCAATGAGCAGTTCTTC.